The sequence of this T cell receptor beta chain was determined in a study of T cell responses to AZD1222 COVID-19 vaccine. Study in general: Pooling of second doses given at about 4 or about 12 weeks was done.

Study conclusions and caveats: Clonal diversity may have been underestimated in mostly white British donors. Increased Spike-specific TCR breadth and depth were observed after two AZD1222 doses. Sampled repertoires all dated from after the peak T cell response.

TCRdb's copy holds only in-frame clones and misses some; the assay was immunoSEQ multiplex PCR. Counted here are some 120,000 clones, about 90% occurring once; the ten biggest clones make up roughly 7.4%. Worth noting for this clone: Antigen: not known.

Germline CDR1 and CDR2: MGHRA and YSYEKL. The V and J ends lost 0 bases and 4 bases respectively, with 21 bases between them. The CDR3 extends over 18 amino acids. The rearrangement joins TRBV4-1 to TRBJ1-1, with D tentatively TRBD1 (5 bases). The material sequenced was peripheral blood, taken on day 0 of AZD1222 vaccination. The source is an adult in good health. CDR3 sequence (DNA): TGCGCCAGCAGCCAAGATCGTCAACCGGGGGGAGATGGCACTGAAGCTTTCTTT. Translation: CASSQDRQPGGDGTEAFF.